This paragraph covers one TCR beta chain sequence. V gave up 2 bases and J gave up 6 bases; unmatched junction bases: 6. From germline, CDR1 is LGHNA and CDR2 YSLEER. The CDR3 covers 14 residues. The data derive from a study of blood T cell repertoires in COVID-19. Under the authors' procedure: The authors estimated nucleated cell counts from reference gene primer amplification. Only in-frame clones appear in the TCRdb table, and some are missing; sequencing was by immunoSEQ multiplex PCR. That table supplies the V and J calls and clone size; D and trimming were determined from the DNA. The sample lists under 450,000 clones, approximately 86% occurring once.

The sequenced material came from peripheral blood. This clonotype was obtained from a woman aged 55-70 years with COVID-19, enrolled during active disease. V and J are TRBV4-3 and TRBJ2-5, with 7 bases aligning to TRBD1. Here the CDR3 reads CASSQYEGAKTQYF. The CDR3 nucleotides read TGCGCCAGCAGCCAATATGAGGGGGCAAAGACCCAGTACTTC.